The present T cell receptor beta chain was sequenced within a study of beta chain features in type 1 diabetes. Study overall: All of the samples together had 107,917,701 sorted cells examined. Study results and limitations: Moderate but significant shortening of TCRB CDR3s was recorded in all four CD4+ subsets from Type 1 diabetes patients. Among patients, naive, central memory and Treg TCRB repertoires appeared more similar than among healthy donors.

Each of the sorted populations had a purity greater than 95%. The length of the CDR3 is 12 residues. Germline-derived CDR1 and CDR2 are LNHDA and SQIVND (reference sequence). Trimming shortened V by 1 base and J by 6 bases, and 6 bases separated the two germline ends. Of note for this clone: Its antigen is unknown.

Of the isolated RNA, all was reverse transcribed, and so the sequenced material was expressed TCRB transcripts. Profiling relied on immunoSEQ multiplex PCR, and the TCRdb table lists in-frame clones only, not all of them. In the table there are 200,000 to 250,000 clones, approximately 13% of which are singletons. The origin of this receptor is a man aged 25-40 years with type 1 diabetes. The sample comprised naive CD4+ T cells from blood. The chain couples TRBV19 to TRBJ1-1, with D maybe TRBD1 (6 bases). The CDR3 bases are TGTGCCAGTAGTATAGGGACAGCTGAAGCTTTCTTT. This gives the protein CASSIGTAEAFF. Based on the CDR3 plus reference TRBV19 and TRBJ1-1, the full variable domain is DGGITQSPKYLFRKEGQNVTLSCEQNLNHDAMYWYRQDPGQGLRLIYYSQIVNDFQKGDIAEGYSVSREKKESFPLTVTSAQKNPTAFYLCASSIGTAEAFFGQGTRLTVV.